What follows are 16 T cell receptor beta chains derived from one specimen sequenced in a study of CD8+CD57+ T cells in acquired aplastic anemia (dated by TCRdb to 2016 to 2018). Sequenced on an Illumina HiSeq 2000. TCR beta VDJ combination and CDR3 sequence profiling used genomic DNA as the template. TCRdb cleaned the public reads at Q25 with fastp, built clones with MiXCR and kept in-frame beta chains. For every CDR3 protein sequence, its rows merge into one entry that carries the most common genes and DNA. The sample data list roughly 180,000 distinct CDR3 sequences, and 35% to 50% of these were observed just once. The biggest ten clones account for approximately 2.9% of the sample. Sequences were obtained from sorted CD4+, CD8+, or CD8+CD57+ T cells (not recorded which) from PBMCs. The receptor set was obtained from a human donor in good health.

This clonotype has more than one count but fewer than ten. The chain is built from TRBV5-4 and TRBJ2-2; 8 bases align to TRBD1. The V segment lost 4 bases and the J segment 8 bases; nucleotides outside the gene matches: 10. CDR1 is SGHNT, CDR2 YYREEE, per germline (reference sequence). The CDR3 has 15 residues. The CDR3 region is CASSPWGRGRGELFF. CDR3 in DNA: TGTGCCAGCAGCCCATGGGGCAGGGGGCGTGGGGAGCTGTTTTTT.

This chain links TRBV7-2 with TRBJ2-5, with 7 bases matching TRBD2. CDR3 size: 16 residues. V dropped 11 bases and J dropped 1; count of bases not matched to a gene: 16. In germline, CDR1 is SGHTA, CDR2 FQGNSA. The CDR3 DNA follows: TGTGCCGTCGGCGGGAGCAGTGCTAACCGCCAAGAGACCCAGTACTTC. It codes for CAVGGSSANRQETQYF.

This clonotype was seen many times. The rearrangement joins TRBV6-5 to TRBJ2-7; D remains unclear. Germline CDR1 MNHEY, CDR2 SVGAGI. Trimming left V 0 bases short and J 9 bases short, with 12 bases between. The CDR3 runs 13 residues. The CDR3 DNA follows: TGTGCCAGCAGTTACTCGACGGAACATTGGCAGTACTTC. Translated: CASSYSTEHWQYF.

The chain recombines TRBV11-2 with TRBJ2-5; 7 bases agree with TRBD2. The CDR3 contains 14 residues. J was trimmed by 1 base and V by 3 bases; bases with no gene match: 2. Germline loops: CDR1 SGHAT, CDR2 FQNNGV. CDR3 DNA sequence: TGTGCCAGCAGCTTGACTAGCAGCCAAGAGACCCAGTACTTC. Protein sequence: CASSLTSSQETQYF.

This clonotype has only a few counts. This chain connects TRBV14 to TRBJ2-7; D could derive from TRBD1 or TRBD2 (5 bases each). V was trimmed by 4 bases and J by 4 bases, leaving 14 bases between them. Germline CDR1 and CDR2: SGHDN and FVKESK. This CDR3 region has 14 residues. The chain's CDR3 is CASSPFQGDYEQYF. CDR3 in DNA: TGTGCCAGCAGCCCCTTTCAGGGAGATTACGAGCAGTACTTC.

J is TRBJ2-1 and V is TRBV7-2, with 7 bases lining up with TRBD1. The CDR3 is made up of 13 amino acids. With 5 bases clipped from V and 9 bases from J, the junction kept 7 bases outside the gene matches. CDR1 and CDR2 (germline): SGHTA, FQGNSA. The DNA for the CDR3 is TGTGCCAGCAGCAGTAGAGGGGGCTTTGAGCAGTTCTTC. Its protein product is CASSSRGGFEQFF.

The chain employs TRBV2 and TRBJ1-1; the D is unclear. The CDR3 is made up of 17 amino acids. Germline CDR1 reads SNHLY; CDR2 reads FYNNEI. V lost 2 bases to trimming and J lost 6 bases, with 22 bases between them. CDR3 protein: CASSEPDGVRLGAEAFF. CDR3 sequence (DNA): TGTGCCAGCAGTGAACCAGATGGAGTGAGGCTTGGCGCTGAAGCTTTCTTT. Based on the CDR3 plus reference TRBV2 and TRBJ1-1, the full variable domain is EPEVTQTPSHQVTQMGQEVILRCVPISNHLYFYWYRQILGQKVEFLVSFYNNEISEKSEIFDDQFSVERPDGSNFTLKIRSTKLEDSAMYFCASSEPDGVRLGAEAFFGQGTRLTVV.

This rearrangement joins TRBV19 to TRBJ2-7; 7 bases match TRBD2. Germline loops: CDR1 LNHDA, CDR2 SQIVND (reference sequence). CDR3 length equals 13 residues. V shed 3 bases, J shed 3 bases, and the junction held 2 bases outside the gene matches. The CDR3 loop reads CASSISSGYEQYF. Written as DNA, the CDR3 is TGTGCCAGTAGTATCTCTAGCGGCTACGAGCAGTACTTC.

V gene TRBV18 combines with J gene TRBJ2-7; 9 bases map to TRBD2. The CDR3 has 15 residues. The J segment lost 5 bases and the V segment lost 3 bases, leaving 8 bases of the junction unmatched. Germline values: CDR1 KGHSH, CDR2 LQKENI. CDR3 sequence (DNA): TGTGCCAGCTCACCGGGACTAGCAAGTTCAGACGAGCAGTACTTC. Translated, it gives CASSPGLASSDEQYF.

This clonotype was seen ten or more times. V and J are TRBV4-1 and TRBJ2-7; the match to TRBD2 covers 8 bases. The CDR3 is 17 residues long. The V and J ends lost 0 bases and 1 base, in that order; junction bases with no gene match: 8. Germline loops: CDR1 MGHRA, CDR2 YSYEKL. CDR3 bases: TGCGCCAGCAGCCAAGACCGGACGGGGGGGATTTCCTACGAGCAGTACTTC. This codes for CASSQDRTGGISYEQYF.

This clonotype was picked up one time. The V gene is TRBV19, the J gene TRBJ2-1; 7 bases line up with TRBD2. V lost 2 bases to trimming and J lost 4 bases; unmatched junction nucleotides: 5. The germline CDR1 and CDR2 sequences are LNHDA and SQIVND (reference sequence). The CDR3 is made up of 15 amino acids. CDR3 sequence (DNA): TGTGCCAGTAGTATAACAAGCGGGGTTTACAATGAGCAGTTCTTC. Encoded protein: CASSITSGVYNEQFF. The complete variable domain, with remaining parts taken from reference TRBV19 and TRBJ2-1, reads DGGITQSPKYLFRKEGQNVTLSCEQNLNHDAMYWYRQDPGQGLRLIYYSQIVNDFQKGDIAEGYSVSREKKESFPLTVTSAQKNPTAFYLCASSITSGVYNEQFFGPGTRLTVL.

This clonotype was detected many times. The rearrangement uses TRBV2 and TRBJ1-5; 7 bases are a match to TRBD1. The CDR3 runs 16 residues. The ends lost 4 bases at V and 5 bases at J; junction bases unmatched: 11. Per germline, CDR1 SNHLY and CDR2 FYNNEI. The CDR3 spells CASSGGGSTFYQPQHF. As DNA, the CDR3 is TGTGCCAGCAGTGGAGGGGGCTCTACCTTTTATCAGCCCCAGCATTTT.

Note on this clonotype: A much larger clonotype is one base distant, so this may be a read error. The genes are TRBV7-2 and TRBJ2-7; D call uncertain. Germline-derived CDR1 and CDR2 are SGHTA and FQGNSA. Trimming removed 5 bases at V and 10 bases at J, with 15 bases between. This CDR3 has 12 residues. The DNA for the CDR3 is TGTGCCAGCAGCCATTATCGACGCGATCAGTACTTC. Translating gives CASSHYRRDQYF.

In its sample, this clonotype was seen many times. The rearrangement links TRBV15 to TRBJ2-4; 8 bases match TRBD1. The CDR3 is 16 amino acids. CDR1 is LNHNV and CDR2 is YYDKDF in the germline V gene (reference sequence). V lost 3 bases, J lost 1 base, and 5 bases stayed unmatched. CDR3 sequence reads: CATSSGTGIAKNIQYF. The CDR3 region has the DNA TGTGCCACCAGCAGTGGGACAGGAATCGCCAAAAACATTCAGTACTTC.

Turning to this clonotype: This may arise from a read error, as a much more abundant clone is one base away. This sequence joins TRBV3-1 and TRBJ1-1; D is unresolved. Per germline, CDR1 LGHDT and CDR2 YNNKEL (reference sequence). The length of the CDR3 is 12 residues. In DNA, the CDR3 is TGTGCCAGCGGCCATGCGAACACTGAAGCTTTCTTT. Protein sequence: CASGHANTEAFF.

V and J are TRBV11-2 and TRBJ2-7; 8 bases fit TRBD1. Germline CDR1 SGHAT, CDR2 FQNNGV. V trimming: 4 bases; J trimming: 2 bases; junction bases outside the gene matches: 10. This CDR3 region has 16 residues. This CDR3 reads CASSSNRDRRTYEQYF. The CDR3 DNA sequence: TGTGCCAGCAGCTCAAACCGGGACAGGAGAACCTACGAGCAGTACTTC.